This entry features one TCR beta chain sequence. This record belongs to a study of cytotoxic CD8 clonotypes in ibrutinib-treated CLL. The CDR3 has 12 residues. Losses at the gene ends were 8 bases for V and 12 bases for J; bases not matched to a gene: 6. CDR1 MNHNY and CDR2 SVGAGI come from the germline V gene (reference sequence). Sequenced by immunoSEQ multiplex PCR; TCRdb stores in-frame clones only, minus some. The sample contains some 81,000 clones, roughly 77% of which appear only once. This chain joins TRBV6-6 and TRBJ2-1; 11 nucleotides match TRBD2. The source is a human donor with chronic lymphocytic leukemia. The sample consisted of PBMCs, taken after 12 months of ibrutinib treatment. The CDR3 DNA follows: TGTGCCAGCGTCCCGACTAGCGGGATGCAGTTCTTC. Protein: CASVPTSGMQFF.